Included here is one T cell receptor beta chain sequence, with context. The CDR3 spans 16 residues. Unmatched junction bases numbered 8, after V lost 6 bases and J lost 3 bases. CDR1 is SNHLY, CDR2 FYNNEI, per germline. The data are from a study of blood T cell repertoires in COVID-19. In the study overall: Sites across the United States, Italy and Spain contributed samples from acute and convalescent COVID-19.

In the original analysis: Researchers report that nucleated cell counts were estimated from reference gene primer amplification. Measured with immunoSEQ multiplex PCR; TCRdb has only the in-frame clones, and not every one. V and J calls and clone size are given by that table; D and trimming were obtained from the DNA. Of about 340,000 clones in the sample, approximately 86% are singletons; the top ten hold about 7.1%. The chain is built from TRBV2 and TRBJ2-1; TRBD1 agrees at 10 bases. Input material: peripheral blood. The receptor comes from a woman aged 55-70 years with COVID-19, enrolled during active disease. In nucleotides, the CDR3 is TGTGCCAGCAGCGACCCGGGACAGGGGATCTACAATGAGCAGTTCTTC. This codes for CASSDPGQGIYNEQFF.